This T cell receptor (beta chain) is from a study of blood T cells in healthy people across ages. The CDR3 is 16 amino acids. Germline CDR1 reads SGHRS; CDR2 reads YFSETQ. V shed 0 bases, J shed 9 bases, and the junction held 7 bases outside the gene matches. Alongside a J-beta primer mix, a sample-barcoded 5' primer served in a second PCR lasting roughly 7 to 11 cycles. One entry per CDR3 protein, called by TCRdb with MiXCR from the 5' RACE reads. In the table there are about 680,000 distinct CDR3 sequences, 49% of which are singletons. The chain recombines TRBV5-1 with TRBJ2-1; 12 nucleotides agree with TRBD2. Material for sequencing was blood. The sequence was obtained from a woman aged 55-70 years in good health. CDR3 bases: TGCGCCAGCAGCTTGGATTCTAGCGGGAGGGACGGTGAGCAGTTCTTC. Protein product: CASSLDSSGRDGEQFF.